This is a list of T cell receptor beta chains from one sample in a study of blood T cell repertoires in COVID-19. Using immunoSEQ multiplex PCR, the repertoire was profiled, and TCRdb retains in-frame clones only, with some absent. The repertoire holds about 100,000 clones, 88% seen once, with approximately 6.8% in the top ten. Source material: peripheral blood. Every receptor here comes from a middle-aged man with active or convalescent COVID-19. Both conserved end residues are part of each CDR3. Each record gives: D gene, J gene, clone size, V gene, CDR3 DNA, CDR3 protein. D genes are given only for firm matches. Clone size, where shown, is once, few, many, or a class for clones that have expanded.

D: TRBD1; J: TRBJ1-5; size: NA; V: TRBV6-5; DNA: TGTGCCACCGGGGACAGGGGGCTAAATCAGCCCCAGCATTTT; CDR3: CATGDRGLNQPQHF
D: TRBD1; J: TRBJ1-2; size: NA; V: TRBV28; DNA: TGTGCCAGCAGCCGATCAAGGACAGGGAGTGGCTACACCTTC; CDR3: CASSRSRTGSGYTF
D: NA; J: TRBJ1-2; size: NA; V: TRBV6-1; DNA: TGTGCCAGCAGTGAACCGAGTGCCTTCTATGGCTACACCTTC; CDR3: CASSEPSAFYGYTF
D: NA; J: TRBJ1-6; size: NA; V: TRBV19; DNA: TGTGCCAGTAAGGGTGACAGTTGGGGTAATTCACCCCTCCACTTT; CDR3: CASKGDSWGNSPLHF
D: TRBD2; J: TRBJ2-3; size: once; V: TRBV3-1/TRBV3-2; DNA: TGTGCCAGCAGCCAAGATCTGAGCGGGAGAACAGATACGCAGTATTTT; CDR3: CASSQDLSGRTDTQYF
D: NA; J: TRBJ1-5; size: once; V: TRBV28; DNA: TGTGCCAGCAGAAGTAGCGGCAATCAGCCCCAGCATTTT; CDR3: CASRSSGNQPQHF
D: NA; J: TRBJ1-1; size: NA; V: TRBV29-1; DNA: TGCAGCGTGAGGGTTGGTGCTGAAGCTTTCTTT; CDR3: CSVRVGAEAFF
D: NA; J: TRBJ2-5; size: NA; V: TRBV19; DNA: TGTGCCAGCACCTTGGGGGGAGACCAGTACTTC; CDR3: CASTLGGDQYF
D: NA; J: TRBJ2-7; size: NA; V: TRBV6-2/TRBV6-3; DNA: TGTGCCAGCAGCCACTCTAGCAGATACGAGCAGTACTTC; CDR3: CASSHSSRYEQYF
D: TRBD1; J: TRBJ2-3; size: NA; V: TRBV30; DNA: TGTGCCTGGAGCGGGACAGTACGTACGCAGTATTTT; CDR3: CAWSGTVRTQYF
D: NA; J: TRBJ1-3; size: NA; V: TRBV19; DNA: TGTGCCAGTAGTATCCGGACAGATTACTCTGGAAACACCATATATTTT; CDR3: CASSIRTDYSGNTIYF
D: TRBD2; J: TRBJ2-7; size: NA; V: TRBV24-1; DNA: TGTGCCACCAGTGACGGAAGAACAGCTCGGGTCGGGAGGGCCTACGAGCAGTACTTC; CDR3: CATSDGRTARVGRAYEQYF
D: NA; J: TRBJ2-7; size: NA; V: TRBV7-9; DNA: TGTGCCAGCAGCTTACCATTTGTGGCGGGCTACGAGCAGTACTTC; CDR3: CASSLPFVAGYEQYF
D: TRBD1; J: TRBJ1-2; size: NA; V: TRBV7-8; DNA: TGTGCCAGCAGCGTCCGGGACAGGGGAAGCTATGGCTACACCTTC; CDR3: CASSVRDRGSYGYTF
D: TRBD2; J: TRBJ2-2; size: NA; V: TRBV5-4; DNA: TGTGCCAGCAGCTTGCGGGGCGGGAGGGTGGCCGGGGAGCTGTTTTTT; CDR3: CASSLRGGRVAGELFF
D: TRBD1; J: TRBJ2-1; size: NA; V: TRBV6-5; DNA: TGTGCCAGCAATTCCGGGACAGGGGGCGATGAGCAGTTCTTC; CDR3: CASNSGTGGDEQFF
D: NA; J: TRBJ1-2; size: NA; V: TRBV7-9; DNA: TGTGCCAGCAGCTTAGCGCGGAGGGGCCATTATGGCTACACCTTC; CDR3: CASSLARRGHYGYTF
D: TRBD1; J: TRBJ1-4; size: NA; V: TRBV18; DNA: TGTGCCAGCTCACCCGGGACAGGGCGGCATGAAAAACTGTTTTTT; CDR3: CASSPGTGRHEKLFF
D: NA; J: TRBJ2-4; size: NA; V: TRBV18; DNA: TGTGCCAGCTCACAGCCCGAAGGGGGTCTTCAGTACTTC; CDR3: CASSQPEGGLQYF
D: TRBD1; J: TRBJ2-7; size: NA; V: TRBV28; DNA: TGTGCCAGCACCCCCGGGACAGGGCGCTACGAGCAGTACTTC; CDR3: CASTPGTGRYEQYF
D: TRBD1; J: TRBJ2-2; size: NA; V: TRBV9; DNA: TGTGCCAGCAGCGTAGATCGTGGGACAGCGAACACCGGGGAGCTGTTTTTT; CDR3: CASSVDRGTANTGELFF
D: TRBD2; J: TRBJ2-1; size: NA; V: TRBV28; DNA: TGTGCCAGCAGTTACCCCACGACTAGCGGTTACTCCTACAATGAGCAGTTCTTC; CDR3: CASSYPTTSGYSYNEQFF
D: TRBD1; J: TRBJ1-2; size: NA; V: TRBV19; DNA: TGTGCCAGTAGTATCTTGGGGGCGACAGGGCATGGCTACACCTTC; CDR3: CASSILGATGHGYTF